The next 17 T cell receptor beta chains were all read from a single sample in a study of shared clonotypes between healthy human individuals. Assay used: immunoSEQ multiplex PCR; TCRdb lists only in-frame clones, some missing. Of about 770,000 clones detected, around 77% appear once; the ten largest clones hold approximately 1.8%. Input material: memory CD4+ T cells sorted from blood. Sample subset: CD45RA-negative fraction. Every receptor here comes from a woman aged 25 to 39 in good health.

V and J are TRBV19 and TRBJ2-7, with D unclear. V lost 4 bases and J 0 bases, leaving 13 bases between the germline ends. The CDR3 contains 15 residues. Germline CDR1 and CDR2: LNHDA and SQIVND (reference sequence). The CDR3 nucleotides are TGTGCCAGTAGTACCCACGGTACCCTCTCCTACGAGCAGTACTTC. As protein: CASSTHGTLSYEQYF.

The gene calls are TRBV10-3 and TRBJ2-1; D is uncertain. The CDR3 is 12 amino acids. Germline CDR1 reads ENHRY; CDR2 reads SYGVKD. V was trimmed by 10 bases and J by 7 bases, leaving 14 bases between them. The CDR3 spells CATRSRPNEQFF. The CDR3 DNA reads as TGTGCCACCCGGTCAAGGCCGAATGAGCAGTTCTTC.

The chain has TRBV11-2 and TRBJ2-1, with TRBD2 as a possible D gene (5 bases). The germline V gene has CDR1 SGHAT and CDR2 FQNNGV. The CDR3 loop spans 12 amino acids. The ends were cut back, 5 bases at V and 10 bases at J, with 12 bases in the middle. The CDR3 spells CASSQTSPEQFF. In nucleotides, the CDR3 is TGTGCCAGCAGCCAAACTAGTCCGGAGCAGTTCTTC. The variable domain in full, with the rest retrieved from reference TRBV11-2 and TRBJ2-1, is EAGVAQSPRYKIIEKRQSVAFWCNPISGHATLYWYQQILGQGPKLLIQFQNNGVVDDSQLPKDRFSAERLKGVDSTLKIQPAKLEDSAVYLCASSQTSPEQFFGPGTRLTVL.

This clone has only a few counts. The J gene is TRBJ1-2, the V gene TRBV6-1, with a tentative D call TRBD1 (6 bases). Germline values: CDR1 MNHNS, CDR2 SASEGT. The CDR3 length is 14 residues. Trimming cost V 2 bases and J 7 bases, with 14 bases left between them. The CDR3 sequence: CASSEHQGRGGYTF. The DNA for the CDR3 is TGTGCCAGCAGTGAACACCAGGGGAGGGGTGGCTACACCTTC.

The V call is TRBV6-1, the J call TRBJ2-7; TRBD2 matches at 7 bases. Germline CDR1 MNHNS, CDR2 SASEGT. The trim removed 2 bases at V and 3 bases at J, leaving 13 bases unmatched. The CDR3 runs to 17 residues. The CDR3 sequence: CASSERAWGGDGYEQYF. The CDR3 DNA follows: TGTGCCAGCAGTGAACGGGCATGGGGAGGGGACGGCTACGAGCAGTACTTC.

The chain links TRBV7-2 to TRBJ2-3; D is undetermined. V dropped 0 bases and J dropped 2 bases, with 12 bases sitting between them. This CDR3 comprises 16 residues. The V gene's germline CDR1 is SGHTA and CDR2 FQGNSA. The CDR3 spells CASSLAPQPTTDTQYF. CDR3 sequence (DNA): TGTGCCAGCAGCTTAGCCCCCCAGCCGACCACAGATACGCAGTATTTT.

Only a few counts were recorded for this clone. The genes are TRBV21-1 and TRBJ1-3; TRBD1 was called by the table and not checked on the DNA. TRBV21-1 is a pseudogene locus. This CDR3 region has 13 residues. CDR3 in DNA: TGTGCCAGCAGCCGACGACAGGGCTTAGGCATATATTTT. Amino acid sequence: CASSRRQGLGIYF.

With regard to this clone: Other nucleotide sequences in the sample specify the same CDR3. The V gene is TRBV5-1, the J gene TRBJ1-2; 7 bases match TRBD1. CDR1 SGHRS and CDR2 YFSETQ come from the germline V gene. CDR3 size: 15 residues. Trimming removed 0 bases from V and 2 bases from J; junction bases left unmatched: 4. The CDR3, as DNA: TGCGCCAGCAGCTTGGAGGGGGACAGAAACTATGGCTACACCTTC. It codes for CASSLEGDRNYGYTF.

Only a few counts were recorded for this clone. This chain joins TRBV30 and TRBJ1-1, with 9 positions matching TRBD1. CDR1 and CDR2 (germline): GTSNPN, SVGIG (reference sequence). The CDR3 is 17 amino acids. After removal of 1 base from V and 0 bases from J, the junction contained 9 bases not matched to a gene. The DNA for the CDR3 is TGTGCCTGGAGTGCGGTTATCGGGACAGGGATGAACACTGAAGCTTTCTTT. Amino acid sequence: CAWSAVIGTGMNTEAFF.

This clone occurred once. The CDR3 spells CASKTSGISGELFF. The CDR3 DNA reads as TGTGCCAGCAAGACTAGCGGGATATCCGGGGAGCTGTTTTTT. V gene TRBV19 combines with J gene TRBJ2-2, with 11 bases identical to TRBD2. Trimming took 9 bases from V and 6 from J; bases not matched to a gene: 6. The CDR3 is 14 residues long. Germline V lookup: CDR1 LNHDA, CDR2 SQIVND (reference sequence).

This clone was seen a single time. The same CDR3 can be traced to other DNA sequences in this sample. The chain recombines TRBV7-9 with TRBJ1-5; D gene uncertain. The CDR3 length is 12 residues. V shed 3 bases and J shed 4 bases, with 4 bases lying between them. Germline CDR1 is SEHNR and CDR2 is FQNEAQ (reference sequence). CDR3 sequence: CASSFSNQPQHF. The CDR3 DNA follows: TGTGCCAGCAGCTTTTCGAATCAGCCCCAGCATTTT. The variable domain in full, completed from reference TRBV7-9 and TRBJ1-5, reads DTGVSQNPRHKITKRGQNVTFRCDPISEHNRLYWYRQTLGQGPEFLTYFQNEAQLEKSRLLSDRFSAERPKGSFSTLEIQRTEQGDSAMYLCASSFSNQPQHFGDGTRLSIL.

The CDR3 sequence: CASSIREESYEQYF. For the CDR3, the DNA is TGTGCCAGTAGTATCCGGGAGGAGTCCTACGAGCAGTACTTC. The gene calls are TRBV19 and TRBJ2-7; TRBD2 matches 7 bases. With V trimmed by 3 bases and J by 1 base, 3 bases remained unmatched. This CDR3 region has 14 residues. Germline V gene sequence: CDR1 LNHDA, CDR2 SQIVND (reference sequence).

The rearrangement uses TRBV2 and TRBJ1-1; D not resolved. The germline gives CDR1 SNHLY, CDR2 FYNNEI. This CDR3 spans 12 amino acids. Trimming cost V 6 bases and J 7 bases, with 12 bases left between them. CDR3 amino acids: CASRTGRLEAFF. In DNA, the CDR3 is TGTGCCAGCAGGACGGGCAGACTTGAAGCTTTCTTT.

The chain joins TRBV28 to TRBJ2-1; D unresolved. The CDR3 covers 11 residues. The V and J ends lost 5 bases and 10 bases respectively, with 9 bases between them. Germline V CDR1 and CDR2: MDHEN, SYDVKM. DNA for the CDR3: TGTGCCAGCAGTGTCCGGCAAGAGCAGTTCTTC. Its protein product is CASSVRQEQFF.

The CDR3 reads CASSPDIDRGSYGYTF. The CDR3 DNA is TGTGCCAGCAGTCCCGACATCGACAGGGGGAGCTATGGCTACACCTTC. The rearrangement joins TRBV27 to TRBJ1-2; TRBD1 matches at 9 bases. This CDR3 spans 16 amino acids. J was trimmed by 4 bases and V by 5 bases; bases with no gene match: 11. In germline, CDR1 is MNHEY, CDR2 SMNVEV (reference sequence).

The chain is built from TRBV7-8 and TRBJ2-7; TRBD1 aligns across 11 bases. J was trimmed by 2 bases and V by 5 bases; bases with no gene match: 8. Germline CDR1 SGHVS, CDR2 FQNEAQ. CDR3 length equals 16 residues. Here the CDR3 DNA reads TGTGCCAGCAGCCCCTTCCCGGGACAGGGGGCCTACGAGCAGTACTTC. Protein product: CASSPFPGQGAYEQYF.

CDR3 bases: TGTGCCAGCAGCTTTGGCGTGGAGAGGGATGAGCAGTACTTC. Translation gives CASSFGVERDEQYF. The J gene is TRBJ2-7, the V gene TRBV7-9, with D perhaps matching TRBD2 (5 bases). V was trimmed by 3 bases and J by 7 bases, leaving 16 bases between them. The germline gives CDR1 SEHNR, CDR2 FQNEAQ (reference sequence). The CDR3 spans 14 residues.